Below, 15 T cell receptor beta chains from the same sample are listed, as sequenced in a study of CD8 T cells in Susac syndrome. Reverse transcription of about 0.5 to 1 ug RNA used random hexamers. TCRdb reprocessed the immunoSEQ multiplex PCR reads via MiXCR and lists one record per CDR3 protein. There are more than 200,000 distinct CDR3 sequences in the sample; approximately 94% occur only once, and 0.15% to 0.2% lies in the top ten. The sequencing sample was made of CD4+ T cells from PBMCs. Receptor source: a human donor with Susac syndrome.

The chain employs TRBV6-1 and TRBJ1-6; D is unresolved. CDR3 size: 13 residues. Germline CDR1 reads MNHNS; CDR2 reads SASEGT. The V end lost 10 bases, the J end lost 5 bases, and 12 bases lay between the germline ends. The CDR3 bases are TGTGCCACCGAGCCAGGAAATAATTCACCCCTCCACTTT. It encodes CATEPGNNSPLHF.

The chain has TRBV7-2 and TRBJ1-2, with D possibly TRBD1 on 6 matching bases. V gave up 5 bases and J gave up 4 bases, with 14 bases separating them. CDR3 size: 14 residues. CDR1 is SGHTA and CDR2 is FQGNSA in the germline V gene. CDR3 coding DNA: TGTGCCAGCAGCCACTCAGGGGAGGGCTATGGCTACACCTTC. Translation: CASSHSGEGYGYTF. The full variable domain, its missing parts supplied by reference TRBV7-2 and TRBJ1-2, is GAGVSQSPSNKVTEKGKDVELRCDPISGHTALYWYRQSLGQGLEFLIYFQGNSAPDKSGLPSDRFSAERTGGSVSTLTIQRTQQEDSAVYLCASSHSGEGYGYTFGSGTRLTVV.

The chain is built from TRBV20-1 and TRBJ2-1; 11 bases are shared with TRBD2. Per the germline V gene, CDR1 is DFQATT and CDR2 is SNEGSKA (reference sequence). The junction had 7 bases not matched to a gene; V was cut back by 3 bases and J by 9 bases. CDR3 length: 14 residues. In DNA, the CDR3 is TGCAGTGCTAGTGGGCTAGCGGGGGGCGGTGAGCAGTTCTTC. Its protein product is CSASGLAGGGEQFF.

V and J are TRBV9 and TRBJ1-2; 7 positions agree with TRBD1. V was pared by 1 base and J by 12 bases, with 12 bases of the junction left unmatched. This CDR3 region has 14 residues. Germline CDR1 reads SGDLS; CDR2 reads YYNGEE. As DNA, the CDR3 is TGTGCCAGCAGCGTAACCGGGACAGATGGGGGGGACACCTTC. The encoded protein is CASSVTGTDGGDTF.

This clonotype was seen just once. The chain joins TRBV30 to TRBJ1-5; D is perhaps TRBD1 (5 bases). Germline CDR1 GTSNPN, CDR2 SVGIG (reference sequence). The CDR3 is 18 residues long. V lost 4 bases, J lost 7 bases, and 29 bases lay in between. CDR3 DNA sequence: TGTGCCTGGAACCCCAAGGGGAGGCCAGCAAGTTTGGGGCAGCCCCAGCATTTT. It encodes CAWNPKGRPASLGQPQHF.

The chain employs TRBV6-2 or TRBV6-3 and TRBJ2-7; TRBD1 or TRBD2 may be the D gene (5 bases each). Looked up from germline, CDR1 is MNHEY and CDR2 is SVGEGT. Deletions cut 6 bases from V and 2 bases from J, with 11 bases between. This CDR3 region has 13 residues. The CDR3 spells CASRGPSAYEQYF. CDR3 coding DNA: TGTGCCAGCAGGGGACCGTCGGCCTACGAGCAGTACTTC.

This chain joins TRBV2 and TRBJ2-2; D is perhaps TRBD2 (6 bases). Per germline, CDR1 SNHLY and CDR2 FYNNEI. The length of the CDR3 is 15 residues. Trimming removed 5 bases from V and 0 bases from J, with 10 bases in between. The CDR3 DNA reads as TGTGCCAGCAGTCTCACGGGGGCGAACACCGGGGAGCTGTTTTTT. It codes for CASSLTGANTGELFF. Combining the CDR3 with reference TRBV2 and TRBJ2-2 gives the whole variable domain EPEVTQTPSHQVTQMGQEVILRCVPISNHLYFYWYRQILGQKVEFLVSFYNNEISEKSEIFDDQFSVERPDGSNFTLKIRSTKLEDSAMYFCASSLTGANTGELFFGEGSRLTVL.

The chain couples TRBV10-2 to TRBJ2-5, with a possible D match to TRBD1 (6 bases). Germline CDR1 reads WSHSY; CDR2 reads SAAADI. V shed 10 bases and J shed 1 base, with 16 bases lying between them. The CDR3 has 14 residues. Here the CDR3 reads CATQGSLPQETQYF. CDR3 bases: TGCGCCACCCAGGGGTCCCTTCCCCAAGAGACCCAGTACTTC.

Written as DNA, the CDR3 is TGTGCCAGCAGCGCTCCGGGACAGGGTGTCCGCTACGAGCAGTACTTC. Encoded protein: CASSAPGQGVRYEQYF. The V call is TRBV7-9, the J call TRBJ2-7; 9 bases are a match to TRBD1. The CDR3 is made up of 16 amino acids. Germline V gene data show CDR1 as SEHNR and CDR2 as FQNEAQ (reference sequence). The J segment lost 3 bases and the V segment lost 5 bases, leaving 11 bases of the junction unmatched. Complete variable domain (other parts from reference TRBV7-9 and TRBJ2-7): DTGVSQNPRHKITKRGQNVTFRCDPISEHNRLYWYRQTLGQGPEFLTYFQNEAQLEKSRLLSDRFSAERPKGSFSTLEIQRTEQGDSAMYLCASSAPGQGVRYEQYFGPGTRLTVT.

The chain has TRBV2 and TRBJ1-5; possibly TRBD1 for D (5 bases). The CDR3 sequence is 14 residues long. Germline values: CDR1 SNHLY, CDR2 FYNNEI. Trimming pared 6 bases from V and 4 bases from J, leaving 13 bases between. This CDR3 is CASRLGRTNQPQHF. The CDR3 bases are TGTGCCAGCAGGCTGGGACGGACAAATCAGCCCCAGCATTTT. The full variable domain, in which reference TRBV2 and TRBJ1-5 provide the parts outside the CDR3, is EPEVTQTPSHQVTQMGQEVILRCVPISNHLYFYWYRQILGQKVEFLVSFYNNEISEKSEIFDDQFSVERPDGSNFTLKIRSTKLEDSAMYFCASRLGRTNQPQHFGDGTRLSIL.

The chain combines TRBV14 with TRBJ1-1; D uncertain. The CDR3 has 14 residues. Trimming stripped 0 bases from V and 0 bases from J, with 5 bases between. Germline CDR1 reads SGHDN; CDR2 reads FVKESK. This CDR3 reads CASSQDAVNTEAFF. DNA for the CDR3: TGTGCCAGCAGCCAAGATGCAGTGAACACTGAAGCTTTCTTT.

This chain links TRBV20-1 with TRBJ2-1; 7 nucleotides align to TRBD1. This CDR3 has 13 residues. The V gene end was trimmed by 3 bases and the J gene end by 6 bases; junction bases not matched to a gene: 5. From germline, CDR1 is DFQATT and CDR2 SNEGSKA (reference sequence). CDR3 sequence: CSASRTGLNEQFF. The CDR3 DNA sequence: TGCAGTGCTAGTCGGACAGGACTCAATGAGCAGTTCTTC.

The chain recombines TRBV25-1 with TRBJ1-3; D gene uncertain. Trimming left V 5 bases short and J 9 bases short, with 17 bases between. Germline lookup yields CDR1 MGHDK and CDR2 SYGVNS. The CDR3 has 14 amino acids. CDR3 residues: CASSRGGRGGTIYF. In DNA, the CDR3 is TGTGCCAGCAGTCGGGGAGGGCGAGGAGGCACCATATATTTT.

This clonotype was detected once. V is TRBV20-1 and J is TRBJ2-5; 11 nucleotides agree with TRBD2. CDR3 length: 18 residues. Germline V gene sequence: CDR1 DFQATT, CDR2 SNEGSKA (reference sequence). Trimming cost V 6 bases and J 1 base; bases outside gene matches: 16. The CDR3 nucleotides read TGCAGTGCCCCCCTTTCTAGCGGGGGGACCCGTACCCAAGAGACCCAGTACTTC. It codes for CSAPLSSGGTRTQETQYF.

The chain carries TRBV19 and TRBJ2-1, with 9 positions matching TRBD1. The CDR3 totals 15 residues. Per the germline V gene, CDR1 is LNHDA and CDR2 is SQIVND (reference sequence). V trimming: 3 bases; J trimming: 6 bases; junction bases outside the gene matches: 6. CDR3 in DNA: TGTGCCAGTAGTATGAGGGGACAGGGTAGCAATGAGCAGTTCTTC. Its protein is CASSMRGQGSNEQFF.